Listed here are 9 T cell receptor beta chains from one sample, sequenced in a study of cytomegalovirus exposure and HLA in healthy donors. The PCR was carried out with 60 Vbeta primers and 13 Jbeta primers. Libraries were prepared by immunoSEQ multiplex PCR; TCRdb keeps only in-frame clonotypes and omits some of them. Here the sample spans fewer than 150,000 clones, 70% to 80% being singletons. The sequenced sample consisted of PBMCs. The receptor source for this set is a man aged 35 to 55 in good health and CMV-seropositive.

The CDR3 region has the DNA TGTGCCAGCAGCGTAGCTCCGGGACTAGCGGGAGGTTCTGACGAGCAGTACTTC. Amino acid sequence: CASSVAPGLAGGSDEQYF. V gene TRBV9 combines with J gene TRBJ2-7; 15 bases align to TRBD2. This CDR3 comprises 18 residues. The germline gives CDR1 SGDLS, CDR2 YYNGEE. After removal of 0 bases from V and 5 bases from J, the junction contained 9 bases not matched to a gene.

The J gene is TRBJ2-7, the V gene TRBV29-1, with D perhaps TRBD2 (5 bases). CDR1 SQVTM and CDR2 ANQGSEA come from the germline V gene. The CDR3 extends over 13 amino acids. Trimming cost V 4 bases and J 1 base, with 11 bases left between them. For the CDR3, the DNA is TGCAGCGTTGGGGAGCTGATATCCTACGAGCAGTACTTC. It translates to CSVGELISYEQYF.

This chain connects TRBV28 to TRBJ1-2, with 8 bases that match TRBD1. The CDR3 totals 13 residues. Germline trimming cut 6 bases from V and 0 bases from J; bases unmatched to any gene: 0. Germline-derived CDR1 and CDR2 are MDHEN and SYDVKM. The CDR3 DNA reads TGTGCCAGCAGACAGGGGGCTAACTATGGCTACACCTTC. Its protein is CASRQGANYGYTF.

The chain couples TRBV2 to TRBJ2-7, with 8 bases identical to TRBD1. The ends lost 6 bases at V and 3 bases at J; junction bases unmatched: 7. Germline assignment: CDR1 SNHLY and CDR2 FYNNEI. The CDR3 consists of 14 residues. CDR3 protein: CASRFQGAFYEQYF. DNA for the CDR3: TGTGCCAGCAGGTTTCAGGGGGCTTTCTACGAGCAGTACTTC.

CDR3 loop: CASSSDRGFVYGYTF. For the CDR3, the DNA is TGTGCCAGCAGTTCTGACAGGGGTTTTGTCTATGGCTACACCTTC. The chain has TRBV28 and TRBJ1-2; TRBD1 agrees at 8 bases. Trimming at V came to 4 bases and at J to 4 bases, leaving 8 bases not matched to a gene. The length of the CDR3 is 15 residues. Germline lookup yields CDR1 MDHEN and CDR2 SYDVKM.

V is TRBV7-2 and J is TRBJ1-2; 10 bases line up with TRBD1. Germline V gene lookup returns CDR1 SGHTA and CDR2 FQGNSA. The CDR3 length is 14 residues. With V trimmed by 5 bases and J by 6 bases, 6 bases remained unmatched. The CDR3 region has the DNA TGTGCCAGCAGCCCCGGACAGGGGGGCGATGGCTACACCTTC. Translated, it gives CASSPGQGGDGYTF.

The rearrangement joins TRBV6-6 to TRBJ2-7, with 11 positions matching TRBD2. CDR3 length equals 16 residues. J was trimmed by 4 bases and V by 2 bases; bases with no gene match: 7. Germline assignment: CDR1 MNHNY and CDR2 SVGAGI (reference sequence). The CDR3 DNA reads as TGTGCCAGCAGTTACCCCCAGGGACTAGCGGTATACGAGCAGTACTTC. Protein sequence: CASSYPQGLAVYEQYF.

The DNA of the CDR3 is TGTGCCAGTAAGGACAGATTCTCCTACGAGCAGTACTTC. Its protein product is CASKDRFSYEQYF. The chain recombines TRBV19 with TRBJ2-7; a possible D gene is TRBD1 (6 bases). Germline V gene sequence: CDR1 LNHDA, CDR2 SQIVND (reference sequence). CDR3 length: 13 amino acids. V gave up 7 bases and J gave up 0 bases, with 10 bases separating them.

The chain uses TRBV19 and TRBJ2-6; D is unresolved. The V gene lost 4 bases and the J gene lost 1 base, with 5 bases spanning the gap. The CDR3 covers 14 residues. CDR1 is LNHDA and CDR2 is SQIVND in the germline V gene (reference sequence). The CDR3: CASSTPSGANVLTF. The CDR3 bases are TGTGCCAGTAGTACCCCATCTGGGGCCAACGTCCTGACTTTC. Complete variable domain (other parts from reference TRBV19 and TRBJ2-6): DGGITQSPKYLFRKEGQNVTLSCEQNLNHDAMYWYRQDPGQGLRLIYYSQIVNDFQKGDIAEGYSVSREKKESFPLTVTSAQKNPTAFYLCASSTPSGANVLTFGAGSRLTVL.